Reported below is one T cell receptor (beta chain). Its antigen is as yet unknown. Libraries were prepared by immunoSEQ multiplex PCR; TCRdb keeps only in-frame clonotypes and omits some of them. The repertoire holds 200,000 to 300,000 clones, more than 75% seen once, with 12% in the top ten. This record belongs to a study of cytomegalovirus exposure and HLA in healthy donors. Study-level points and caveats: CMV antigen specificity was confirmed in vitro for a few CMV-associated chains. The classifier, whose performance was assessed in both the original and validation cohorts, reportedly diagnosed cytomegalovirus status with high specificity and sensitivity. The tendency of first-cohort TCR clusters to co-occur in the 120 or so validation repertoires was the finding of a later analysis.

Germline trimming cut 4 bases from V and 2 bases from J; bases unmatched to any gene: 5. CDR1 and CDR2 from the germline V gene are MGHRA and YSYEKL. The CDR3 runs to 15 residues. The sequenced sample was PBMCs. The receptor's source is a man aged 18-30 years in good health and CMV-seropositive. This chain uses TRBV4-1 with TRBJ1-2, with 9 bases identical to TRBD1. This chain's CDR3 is CASSRDRAANYGYTF. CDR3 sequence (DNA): TGCGCCAGCAGCCGGGACAGGGCAGCAAACTATGGCTACACCTTC.